One sample yielded the 5 T cell receptor beta chains listed below, sequenced in a study of blood T cell repertoires in COVID-19 (dated by TCRdb to the early 2020s). Library preparation employed the immunoSEQ multiplex PCR assay. TCRdb obtained this table from immuneACCESS and retained in-frame rearrangements with V and J assigned. These tables miss some clones; where compared with another copy, unresolved V genes account for less than half of the shortfall, and the remainder is unexplained. The sample table shows 200,000 to 250,000 clones, and less than 85% are seen once. The ten largest clones represent around 3.3% of the sample. The sequenced sample consisted of peripheral blood. All receptors come from a woman of 80 years or more with acute or convalescent COVID-19.

This sequence joins TRBV28 and TRBJ1-2; tentative D call: TRBD1 (6 bases). Germline V CDR1 and CDR2: MDHEN, SYDVKM. The CDR3 extends over 16 amino acids. Trimming removed 4 bases from V and 2 bases from J, with 17 bases in between. CDR3 sequence reads: CASSSQRTERNYGYTF. The CDR3 bases are TGTGCCAGCAGTTCCCAACGGACAGAGCGGAACTATGGCTACACCTTC.

This CDR3 is CATRPGRGWYGYTF. CDR3 DNA sequence: TGTGCCACCCGTCCGGGCAGGGGTTGGTATGGCTACACCTTC. The chain carries TRBV27 and TRBJ1-2; a possible D gene is TRBD1 (6 bases). Germline-derived CDR1 and CDR2 are MNHEY and SMNVEV (reference sequence). The CDR3 is 14 amino acids. The ends were cut back, 10 bases at V and 5 bases at J, with 20 bases in the middle.

The chain is built from TRBV9 and TRBJ2-3, with D possibly TRBD2 on 6 matching bases. The germline CDR1 and CDR2 sequences are SGDLS and YYNGEE. Trimming pared 3 bases from V and 3 bases from J, leaving 17 bases between. The CDR3 length is 16 residues. Here the CDR3 DNA reads TGTGCCAGCAGCGCCCGGGACTCCCGGCCTACAGATACGCAGTATTTT. Protein sequence: CASSARDSRPTDTQYF.

The rearrangement links TRBV5-1 to TRBJ2-5; 11 bases map to TRBD2. CDR3 length: 15 residues. V dropped 5 bases and J dropped 5; count of bases not matched to a gene: 8. In germline, CDR1 is SGHRS, CDR2 YFSETQ. DNA for the CDR3: TGCGCCAGCAGAACCTCCCGGACTAGCGGGGAGACCCAGTACTTC. Translating it yields CASRTSRTSGETQYF.

A note on this clone: One end of the junction does not line up with germline, which may come from a read error. Distinct nucleotide sequences in the sample also encode this CDR3. This chain connects TRBV11-2 to TRBJ1-1; D remains ambiguous. The CDR3 has 14 residues. CDR1 is SGHAT and CDR2 is FQNNGV in the germline V gene. CDR3 coding DNA: TGTGCCAGCAGCTTATCTGGGCAGAACACTGAAGCCTTCTTT. Its translation is CASSLSGQNTEAFF.